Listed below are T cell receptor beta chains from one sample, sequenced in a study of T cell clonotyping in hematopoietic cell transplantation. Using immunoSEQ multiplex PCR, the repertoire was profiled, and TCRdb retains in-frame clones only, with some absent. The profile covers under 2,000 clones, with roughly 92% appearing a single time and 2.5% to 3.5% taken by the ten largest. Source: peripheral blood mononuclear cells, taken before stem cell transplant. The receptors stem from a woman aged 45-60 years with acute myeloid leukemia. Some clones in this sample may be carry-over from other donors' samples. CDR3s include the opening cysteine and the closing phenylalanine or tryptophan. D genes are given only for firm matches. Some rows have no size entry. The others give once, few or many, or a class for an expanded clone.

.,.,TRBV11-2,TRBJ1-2,CASSPSSYGYTF,TGTGCCAGCAGCCCTTCGAGCTATGGCTACACCTTC
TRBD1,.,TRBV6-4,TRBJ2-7,CAGTGTGRTYEQYF,TGTGCCGGCACCGGGACAGGACGAACCTACGAGCAGTACTTC
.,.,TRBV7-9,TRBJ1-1,CASSFEMNTEAFF,TGTGCCAGCAGCTTTGAAATGAACACTGAAGCTTTCTTT
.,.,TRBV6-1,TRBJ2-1,CASSDKSNRHNEQFF,TGTGCCAGCAGTGATAAAAGTAATCGGCACAATGAGCAGTTCTTC
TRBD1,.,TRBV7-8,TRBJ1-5,CASSSDRRDNQPQHF,TGTGCCAGCAGCTCGGACAGGAGGGACAATCAGCCCCAGCATTTT
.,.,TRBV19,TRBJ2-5,CASSRPGLSETQYF,TGTGCCAGTAGTCGGCCAGGCCTTAGTGAGACCCAGTACTTC
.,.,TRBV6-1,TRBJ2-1,CASSVTTSYNEQFF,TGTGCCAGCAGTGTAACTACCTCCTACAATGAGCAGTTCTTC
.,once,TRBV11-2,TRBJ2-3,CASSLAGNTDTQYF,TGTGCCAGCAGCTTAGCGGGGAACACAGATACGCAGTATTTT
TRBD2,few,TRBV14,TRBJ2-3,CASSQGAASGGPLRDTQYF,TGTGCCAGCAGCCAAGGCGCGGCTAGCGGGGGGCCACTACGGGATACGCAGTATTTT
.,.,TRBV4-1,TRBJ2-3,CASTGTSTDTQYF,TGCGCCAGTACCGGGACTAGCACAGATACGCAGTATTTT
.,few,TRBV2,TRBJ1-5,CASSPDWGSNQPQHF,TGTGCCAGCAGTCCGGACTGGGGGAGCAATCAGCCCCAGCATTTT
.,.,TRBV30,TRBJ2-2,CAWRGTTGRTGELFF,TGTGCCTGGAGAGGGACGACAGGGAGGACCGGGGAGCTGTTTTTT
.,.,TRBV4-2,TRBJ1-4,CASSSQVATNEKLFF,TGTGCCAGCAGCTCTCAAGTTGCAACTAATGAAAAACTGTTTTTT
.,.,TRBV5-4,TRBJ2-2,CASSFELGTGELFF,TGTGCCAGCAGCTTTGAATTGGGAACCGGGGAGCTGTTTTTT
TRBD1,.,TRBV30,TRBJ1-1,CAWSTQGAGHTFF,TGTGCCTGGAGTACCCAGGGGGCAGGCCACACTTTCTTT
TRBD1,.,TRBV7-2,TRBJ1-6,CASSPQGGNSPLHF,TGTGCCAGCAGCCCCCAGGGGGGGAATTCACCCCTCCACTTT
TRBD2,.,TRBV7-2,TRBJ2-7,CASSLGLASYEQYF,TGTGCCAGCAGCTTAGGACTAGCCTCCTACGAGCAGTACTTC
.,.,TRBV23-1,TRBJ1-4,CASSQSMGAEKLFF,TGCGCCAGCAGTCAATCGATGGGGGCTGAAAAACTGTTTTTT
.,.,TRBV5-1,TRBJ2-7,CASSLGEYEQYF,TGCGCCAGCAGCTTGGGGGAGTACGAGCAGTACTTC
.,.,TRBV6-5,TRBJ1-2,CASSTDHNYGYTF,TGTGCCAGCAGCACCGACCATAACTATGGCTACACCTTC
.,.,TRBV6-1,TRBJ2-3,CASRNKAGGTDTQYF,TGTGCCAGCAGGAACAAAGCAGGTGGAACAGATACGCAGTATTTT
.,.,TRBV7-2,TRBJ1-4,CASSLGTGRLNEKLFF,TGTGCCAGCAGCTTAGGAACTGGACGGCTTAATGAAAAACTGTTTTTT
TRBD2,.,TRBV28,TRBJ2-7,CASSSPGGSSYEQYF,TGTGCCAGCAGTTCTCCCGGGGGGAGCTCCTACGAGCAGTACTTC
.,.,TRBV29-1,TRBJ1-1,CSAINTEAFF,TGCAGCGCCATAAACACTGAAGCTTTCTTT